The rows below give T cell receptor beta chains drawn from one sample of a study of shared clonotypes between healthy human individuals. Repertoires were generated with immunoSEQ multiplex PCR, while TCRdb's copy carries only in-frame clones and drops some. This sample has about 2 million clones, with about 95% found just once. Sequencing was carried out using naive CD8+ T cells sorted from blood. The receptors here all came from a man between 18 and 29 years old in good health. Each CDR3 is given without its conserved first and last residue. D genes are given only for firm matches.

>TRBV30|-
AWSVEGDTQY
>TRBV9|-
ASSVGGAFYEQY
>TRBV4-1|-
ASSQESSTDTQY
>TRBV6-5|-
ASRDTGELF
>TRBV4-3|-
ASRGGANTGELF
>TRBV7-8|-
ASSLADLNTEAF
>TRBV9|-
ASSPGYT
>TRBV4-1|-
ASSQGNLAYEQY
>TRBV5-6|-
ASSLLDPGVNTEAF
>TRBV4-3|TRBD1
ASSQDTGENSPLH
>TRBV27|TRBD2
ASSLGGGGTYEQY
>TRBV5-6|TRBD2
ASSLQLAGVETQY
>TRBV4-3|-
ASSQVYGSSYEQY
>TRBV9|TRBD1
ASSVEAGTAYEQY
>TRBV4-1|-
ASSGFQGENNYGYT
>TRBV19|TRBD2
ASTLAGVSNEQF
>TRBV28|-
ASSFGLAHNEQF
>TRBV7-8|-
ASSLGGEGEGVEQY
>TRBV5-1|TRBD1
ASSLDIRGFGGNTIY
>TRBV6-5|-
ARQKGYSNQPQH
>TRBV11-2|TRBD2
ASSVPTSGFSDTQY
>TRBV4-1|-
ASSQARGAAYNEQF
>TRBV6-6|-
ASSYSGGDTQY
>TRBV10-2|-
ASGQDRNSGNTIY
>TRBV11-2|-
ASSLGSNTEAF
>TRBV7-2|-
ASSLEISYYEQY
>TRBV11-3|-
ASSQSLNEQF
>TRBV6-5|-
ASSYGTENEQF
>TRBV11-2|-
ASSLAPRGLPNTGELF
>TRBV7-9|-
ASSLVLAATGELF
>TRBV27|-
ASRFQGSSPEQY